One and the same sample provided the 3 T cell receptor beta chains below, sequenced in a study of cytomegalovirus exposure and HLA in healthy donors. Primers: 60 Vbeta forward and 13 Jbeta reverse. Assay used: immunoSEQ multiplex PCR; TCRdb lists only in-frame clones, some missing. Of some 150,000 clones in the sample, about 71% were seen once. The sequenced material came from PBMCs. The source is a woman between 25 and 40 years old in good health and CMV-seronegative.

V and J are TRBV28 and TRBJ2-7; TRBD2 aligns across 8 bases. V trimming: 2 bases; J trimming: 6 bases; junction bases outside the gene matches: 6. The CDR3 sequence is 14 residues long. The V gene's germline CDR1 is MDHEN and CDR2 SYDVKM. The CDR3 loop reads CASSLPGGRFEQYF. The CDR3 region has the DNA TGTGCCAGCAGTTTACCGGGGGGGCGGTTCGAGCAGTACTTC.

V gene TRBV28 combines with J gene TRBJ1-2; TRBD1 matches 8 bases. Losses at the gene ends were 7 bases for V and 6 bases for J; bases not matched to a gene: 7. The CDR3 is 13 amino acids. The germline gives CDR1 MDHEN, CDR2 SYDVKM. CDR3 sequence (DNA): TGTGCCAGCAACATGGACAGGGTCGATGGCTACACCTTC. Its translation: CASNMDRVDGYTF.

The gene calls are TRBV29-1 and TRBJ2-5, with D unclear. The CDR3 contains 14 residues. Germline CDR1 reads SQVTM; CDR2 reads ANQGSEA. V lost 0 bases, J lost 5 bases, and 13 bases lay in between. The DNA for the CDR3 is TGCAGCGTTGAAGACGTAGCATCGGGTGAGACCCAGTACTTC. Protein product: CSVEDVASGETQYF.